The 26 T cell receptor beta chains below come from one sample, sequenced in a study of tumor-infiltrating lymphocytes in primary liver carcinoma. Using a constant-region primer together with ProtoScript II reverse transcriptase, TCR beta cDNA was made from roughly 500 ng of total RNA. Nested multiplex PCR, run for three rounds with slightly modified ARM-PCR, yielded TCR beta libraries. Primers for the first two PCR rounds were TRBV1-TRBV30 forward primers and a C-beta reverse primer (about 9 cycles per round). Each CDR3 protein is one row after TCRdb ran MiXCR on the multiplex PCR reads. This table has about 120,000 distinct CDR3 sequences, around 70% appearing once. Investigators took RNA and DNA out together from 20-30 mg of unsorted bulk tissue. Sequencing used tumor-adjacent normal liver tissue. These receptors all come from a woman aged 55-75 years with primary liver carcinoma and hepatitis B virus infection.

In the case of this clonotype: A read error is likely, as this CDR3 ends without the conserved phenylalanine or tryptophan. V and J are TRBV10-3 and TRBJ2-7, with D uncertain. This CDR3 has 12 amino acids. Per germline, CDR1 ENHRY and CDR2 SYGVKD. CDR3 sequence (DNA): TGTGCCATCAGTGCCAACCCCTACAAGCAGTACATC. This gives the protein CAISANPYKQYI.

A word on this clonotype: Without the conserved terminal phenylalanine or tryptophan, this CDR3 likely stems from a read error. The rearrangement joins TRBV30 to TRBJ2-7, with TRBD2 matching over 10 bases. This CDR3 contains 17 residues. Trimming at V came to 4 bases and at J to 0 bases, leaving 12 bases not matched to a gene. CDR1 is GTSNPN, CDR2 SVGIG, per germline (reference sequence). The CDR3 region has the DNA TGTGCCTGGATCCAGGGAGATTTAGCGGGAGGCTCCTACGAGCAGTACATC. Translated, it gives CAWIQGDLAGGSYEQYI.

Regarding this clonotype: A read error is possible here, since a much larger clone lies one base away. Without the conserved terminal phenylalanine or tryptophan, this CDR3 likely stems from a read error. The chain links TRBV6-1 to TRBJ2-5; D gene uncertain. The CDR3 covers 13 residues. The germline V gene has CDR1 MNHNS and CDR2 SASEGT. V lost 2 bases and J lost 2, with 6 bases in between. CDR3: CASSELQQETQYS. The CDR3 nucleotides are TGTGCCAGCAGTGAATTACAGCAAGAGACCCAGTACTCC.

This clonotype was recorded only once. Sequence at one end of the junction differs from germline and may be a read error. The CDR3 loop is CTSSFPRLAGGWPGELFF. CDR3 nucleotide sequence: TGTACCAGTAGCTTTCCGCGACTAGCGGGAGGATGGCCCGGGGAGCTGTTTTTT. The V and J genes are TRBV11-2 and TRBJ2-2; TRBD2 matches at 13 bases. The V gene's germline CDR1 is SGHAT and CDR2 FQNNGV. The CDR3 has 18 amino acids.

With respect to this clonotype: This CDR3 fails to terminate in the conserved phenylalanine or tryptophan, so it likely reflects a read error. The rearrangement joins TRBV6-1 to TRBJ2-7; 7 bases are shared with TRBD2. This CDR3 contains 15 residues. V trimming: 7 bases; J trimming: 2 bases; junction bases outside the gene matches: 11. The V gene's germline CDR1 is MNHNS and CDR2 SASEGT. CDR3 in amino acids: CASNVLGEGPYEQYL. In nucleotides, the CDR3 is TGTGCCAGCAACGTTCTAGGGGAGGGCCCCTACGAGCAGTACTTA.

On this clonotype itself: A read error may be the cause here, since a much bigger clone is one base away. This rearrangement joins TRBV28 to TRBJ2-1, with 8 bases that match TRBD2. Germline V CDR1 and CDR2: MDHEN, SYDVKM. This CDR3 region has 15 residues. CDR3: CASSFGASGYNEPFF. In nucleotides, the CDR3 is TGTGCCAGCAGTTTCGGGGCTAGCGGGTACAATGAGCCGTTCTTC.

This chain joins TRBV19 and TRBJ2-3; no reliable D call. Trimming stripped 7 bases from V and 6 bases from J, with 14 bases between. The CDR3 sequence is 13 residues long. The germline V gene encodes CDR1 LNHDA and CDR2 SQIVND (reference sequence). DNA for the CDR3: TGTGCCAGTATAGGGCTCCGGCGGGATACGCAGTATTTT. This codes for CASIGLRRDTQYF.

About this clonotype: Relative to the germline gene, one junction end is altered; a read error may explain this. This sequence joins TRBV4-1 and TRBJ2-7, with D perhaps matching TRBD1 or TRBD2 (5 bases each). Germline V gene lookup returns CDR1 MGHRA and CDR2 YSYEKL. This CDR3 comprises 15 residues. The CDR3: CASSQDTGQTYEQHF. CDR3 nucleotides: TGCGCCAGCAGCCAAGACACGGGGCAGACGTACGAGCAGCACTTC.

Concerning this clonotype itself: A read error may account for a junction end that differs from germline. The rearrangement links TRBV4-2 to TRBJ2-3; 7 nucleotides match TRBD2. This CDR3 region has 16 residues. Germline V CDR1 and CDR2: LGHNA, YNFKEQ. The CDR3 reads CTSSQDMAGEADTQYF. CDR3 DNA: TGTACCAGCAGCCAGGATATGGCGGGAGAAGCAGATACGCAGTATTTT.

This clonotype was found once. A junction boundary mismatches the germline segment, possibly from a read error. The rearrangement links TRBV11-2 to TRBJ2-3; D is tentatively TRBD1 or TRBD2 (5 bases each). In germline, CDR1 is SGHAT, CDR2 FQNNGV. The CDR3 is 15 amino acids. CDR3 sequence reads: CTSSFGLGRTDTQCF. CDR3 in DNA: TGTACCAGCAGCTTCGGACTGGGACGCACAGATACGCAGTGTTTT.

This sequence joins TRBV28 and TRBJ2-7; TRBD2 might be the D (6 bases). Per germline, CDR1 MDHEN and CDR2 SYDVKM. V lost 10 bases and J lost 1, with 20 bases in between. The CDR3 totals 15 residues. The CDR3 bases are TGTGCCATCACTTCACACACAGGAGGGTCCTACGAGCAGTACTTC. Amino acid sequence: CAITSHTGGSYEQYF.

The chain joins TRBV6-5 to TRBJ2-7; 7 bases map to TRBD1. V shed 3 bases, J shed 1 base, and the junction held 12 bases outside the gene matches. The CDR3 is 17 amino acids. Germline-derived CDR1 and CDR2 are MNHEY and SVGAGI. The CDR3 loop reads CASSYSALGQRSYEQYF. The CDR3 nucleotides are TGTGCCAGCAGTTATTCCGCCCTGGGACAGAGATCCTACGAGCAGTACTTC.

To note about this clonotype: It may be a read error: a sequence one base away is much more abundant. The chain uses TRBV5-1 and TRBJ2-3; D ambiguous. The CDR3 sequence is 18 residues long. The germline V and J ends were trimmed by 0 bases and 4 bases, with 21 bases remaining between them. Germline assignment: CDR1 SGHRS and CDR2 YFSETQ. This chain's CDR3 is CASSLDTTSKSGADTQYF. CDR3 coding DNA: TGCGCCAGCAGCTTGGATACCACATCTAAATCGGGTGCAGATACGCAGTATTTT.

To note about this clonotype: This may arise from a read error, as a much more abundant clone is one base away. CDR3 sequence: CASSLGPGTQNYGYTF. DNA of the CDR3: TGCGCCAGCAGCTTGGGGCCGGGAACCCAGAACTATGGCTACACCTTC. The chain carries TRBV5-1 and TRBJ1-2, with D unclear. The CDR3 has 16 amino acids. Germline assignment: CDR1 SGHRS and CDR2 YFSETQ. V was shortened by 0 bases and J by 2 bases, with 14 bases between the two germline ends.

On this clonotype itself: An end of the junction does not agree with germline; a read error may underlie this. The rearrangement uses TRBV4-1 and TRBJ2-5; 7 bases match TRBD2. The length of the CDR3 is 14 residues. Germline assignment: CDR1 MGHRA and CDR2 YSYEKL. The CDR3 loop is CPSSKRAREESQYF. Here the CDR3 DNA reads TGCCCCAGCAGCAAGCGCGCCCGGGAGGAGTCCCAGTACTTC.

Comment on this clonotype: Without the conserved terminal phenylalanine or tryptophan, this CDR3 likely stems from a read error. The DNA is left out, because the CDR3 cannot be placed on it with certainty; the CDR3 is given as TCRdb lists it. V is TRBV28 and J is TRBJ2-1; TRBD2 reflects the table's D call only, with no check against the DNA. Germline CDR1 and CDR2: MDHEN and SYDVKM. The CDR3 comprises 12 residues, both ends counted. The CDR3: CASSLPAGVPWY.

Of note for this clonotype: The CDR3 end shows no conserved phenylalanine or tryptophan, and so a read error is likely. The V and J genes are TRBV4-2 and TRBJ1-2; no firm D call. Germline loops: CDR1 LGHNA, CDR2 YNFKEQ. The CDR3 runs 14 residues. V lost 4 bases, J lost 3 bases, and 12 bases lay in between. The CDR3 DNA reads TGTGCCAGCAGCCGACCGGGCAGTGACTATGGCTACACCCCC. Protein product: CASSRPGSDYGYTP.

V and J are TRBV5-6 and TRBJ2-2; D is perhaps TRBD1 (6 bases). Germline assignment: CDR1 SGHDT and CDR2 YYEEEE. There are 16 residues in the CDR3. Between the trimmed V and J ends, which lost 4 bases and 12 bases, there was a span of 25 bases. Written as DNA, the CDR3 is TGTGCCAGCAGCACAATATTACAGGGAAACACTGGGAAGCTGTTTTTT. Translation gives CASSTILQGNTGKLFF.

This clonotype was detected once. V and J are TRBV5-4 and TRBJ2-1; no reliable D call. The CDR3 runs to 15 residues. The V gene's germline CDR1 is SGHNT and CDR2 YYREEE (reference sequence). The CDR3 bases are TGTATCAGCAGCTTAGGGCCTTCAATATACAATGAGCAGTTCTTC. Its protein product is CISSLGPSIYNEQFF.

To note about this clonotype: One end of the junction is discordant with germline, which a read error may explain. The rearrangement links TRBV4-2 to TRBJ2-3; 7 bases map to TRBD1. CDR3 length: 17 residues. In germline, CDR1 is LGHNA, CDR2 YNFKEQ. CDR3 nucleotide sequence: TGTACCAGCAGCCGGGGCGTCCCGGGACAGAGGAGAGATACACAGTATTTT. This codes for CTSSRGVPGQRRDTQYF.

As concerns this clonotype: Compared with germline, one end of the junction differs, possibly owing to a read error. The V call is TRBV12-3 or TRBV12-4, the J call TRBJ2-1, with 8 bases matching TRBD2. This CDR3 is built from 18 residues. The CDR3 DNA reads TGTGCCTGCAGTTTAGAGGCAGGACCGAGACTAGCGTACAATGATCAGTTCTTC. Encoded protein: CACSLEAGPRLAYNDQFF.

The chain employs TRBV21-1 and TRBJ1-5. TRBV21-1 is a pseudogene locus. This CDR3 region has 17 residues. CDR3 sequence: CASSKATERHSNQPQHF. As DNA, the CDR3 is TGTGCCAGCAGCAAAGCTACGGAAAGACATAGCAATCAGCCCCAGCATTTT.

About this clonotype: This may arise from a read error, as a much more abundant clone is one base away. V gene TRBV30 combines with J gene TRBJ2-1; D might be TRBD2 (6 bases). Germline values: CDR1 GTSNPN, CDR2 SVGIG (reference sequence). The V and J ends lost 4 bases and 3 bases respectively, with 31 bases between them. This CDR3 is 20 amino acids long. The CDR3 DNA reads TGTGCCTGGACCTCCTCCCGGGGCGGGAAAGTTTTGTTCGGCTACAATGAGCAGTTCTTC. Protein sequence: CAWTSSRGGKVLFGYNEQFF. Together with reference TRBV30 and TRBJ2-1, the CDR3 gives the full variable domain: SQTIHQWPATLVQPVGSPLSLECTVEGTSNPNLYWYRQAAGRGLQLLFYSVGIGQISSEVPQNLSASRPQDRQFILSSKKLLLSDSGFYLCAWTSSRGGKVLFGYNEQFFGPGTRLTVL.

In the case of this clonotype: No conserved phenylalanine or tryptophan is present at the end of the CDR3, so a read error is the likely explanation. The DNA is omitted, as the CDR3 cannot be located on it reliably, and the CDR3 follows TCRdb's listing. The chain combines TRBV11-2 with TRBJ2-7; the table gives TRBD1 as D, unverified against the DNA. The CDR3 spans 11 amino acids, including both terminal residues. The germline CDR1 and CDR2 sequences are SGHAT and FQNNGV. CDR3 residues: CASSSASPLNY.

The table lists this clonotype with a count of one. A much larger clone lies a single base off, so this may be a read error. The rearrangement links TRBV7-8 to TRBJ2-7; D may correspond to TRBD1 or TRBD2 (5 bases each). CDR1 is SGHVS, CDR2 FQNEAQ, per germline. This CDR3 comprises 15 residues. CDR3 region: CASSRTGTQTYEEYF. The CDR3 DNA sequence: TGTGCCAGCAGCCGAACCGGGACGCAAACCTACGAGGAGTACTTC. Using reference TRBV7-8 and TRBJ2-7 for the parts outside the CDR3, the full variable domain is GAGVSQSPRYKVAKRGQDVALRCDPISGHVSLFWYQQALGQGPEFLTYFQNEAQLDKSGLPSDRFFAERPEGSVSTLKIQRTQQEDSAVYLCASSRTGTQTYEEYFGPGTRLTVT.

This clonotype occurred once. The V call is TRBV29-1, the J call TRBJ2-1; 7 positions match TRBD1. Germline CDR1 reads SQVTM; CDR2 reads ANQGSEA. Losses at the gene ends were 6 bases for V and 5 bases for J; bases not matched to a gene: 7. This CDR3 spans 13 amino acids. CDR3 loop: CSVAYRGDNEQFF. The CDR3 DNA sequence: TGCAGCGTCGCTTACAGGGGAGACAATGAGCAGTTCTTC.